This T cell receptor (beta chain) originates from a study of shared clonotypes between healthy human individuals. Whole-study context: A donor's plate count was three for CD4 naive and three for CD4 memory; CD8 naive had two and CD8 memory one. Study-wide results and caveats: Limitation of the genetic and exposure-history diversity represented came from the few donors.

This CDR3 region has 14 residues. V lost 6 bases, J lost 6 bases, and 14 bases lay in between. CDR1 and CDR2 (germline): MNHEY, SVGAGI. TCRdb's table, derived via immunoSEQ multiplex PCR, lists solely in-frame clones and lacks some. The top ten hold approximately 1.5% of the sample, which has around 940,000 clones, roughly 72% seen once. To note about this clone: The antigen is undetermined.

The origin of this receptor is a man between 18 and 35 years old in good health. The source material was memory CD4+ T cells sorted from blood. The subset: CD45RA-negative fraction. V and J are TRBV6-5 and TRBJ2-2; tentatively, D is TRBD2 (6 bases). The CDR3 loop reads CASRVGLQAGELFF. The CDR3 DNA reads TGTGCCAGCAGGGTCGGACTACAAGCCGGGGAGCTGTTTTTT.